This T cell receptor (beta chain) was sequenced for a study of CD8+ T cells in alopecia areata. The treatment was: oral pan-JAK inhibitor, 5-10 mg twice daily. CDR3 length: 15 amino acids. Germline V CDR1 and CDR2: MNHEY, SMNVEV (reference sequence). V lost 2 bases, J lost 2 bases, and 12 bases lay in between. This clone appeared a single time. Extraction of RNA preceded its reverse transcription into cDNA, which served as the sequencing template. The method was immunoSEQ multiplex PCR; TCRdb's version includes in-frame clones alone and lacks a portion of them. The sample lists 150,000 to 200,000 clones, approximately 57% occurring once.

This chain links TRBV27 with TRBJ1-1; tentatively, D is TRBD1 (6 bases). Source: CD4+ T cells sorted from blood, taken at week 24, from a patient treated with tofacitinib. This receptor was taken from a human donor with alopecia areata. The DNA of the CDR3 is TGTGCCAGCAGTTTAGGGGGGCCCCTAAACACTGAAGCTTTCTTT. Protein sequence: CASSLGGPLNTEAFF.